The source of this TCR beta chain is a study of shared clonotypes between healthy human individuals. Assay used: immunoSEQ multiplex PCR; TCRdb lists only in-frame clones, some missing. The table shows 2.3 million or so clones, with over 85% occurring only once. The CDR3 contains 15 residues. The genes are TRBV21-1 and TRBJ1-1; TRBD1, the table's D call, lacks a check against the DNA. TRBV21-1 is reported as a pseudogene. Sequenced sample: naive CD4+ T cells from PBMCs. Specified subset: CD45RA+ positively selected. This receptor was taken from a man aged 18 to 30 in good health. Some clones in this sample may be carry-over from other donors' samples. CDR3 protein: CASSPAKGVNTEAFF. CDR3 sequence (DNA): TGTGCCAGCAGCCCAGCGAAAGGGGTGAACACTGAAGCTTTCTTT.